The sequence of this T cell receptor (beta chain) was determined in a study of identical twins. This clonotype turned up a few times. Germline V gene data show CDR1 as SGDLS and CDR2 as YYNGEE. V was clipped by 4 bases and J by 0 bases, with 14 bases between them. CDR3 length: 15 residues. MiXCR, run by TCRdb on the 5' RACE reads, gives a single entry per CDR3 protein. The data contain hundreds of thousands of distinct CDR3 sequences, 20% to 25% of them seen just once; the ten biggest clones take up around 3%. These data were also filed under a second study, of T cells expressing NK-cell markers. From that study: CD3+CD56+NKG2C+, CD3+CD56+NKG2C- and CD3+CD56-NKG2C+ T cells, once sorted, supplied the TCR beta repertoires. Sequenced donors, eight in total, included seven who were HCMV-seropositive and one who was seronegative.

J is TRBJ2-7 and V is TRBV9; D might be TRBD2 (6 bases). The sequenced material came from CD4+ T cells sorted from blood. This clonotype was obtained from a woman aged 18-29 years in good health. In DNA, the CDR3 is TGTGCCAGCAGCCCCCGGGCGGGATTCTCCTACGAGCAGTACTTC. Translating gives CASSPRAGFSYEQYF.